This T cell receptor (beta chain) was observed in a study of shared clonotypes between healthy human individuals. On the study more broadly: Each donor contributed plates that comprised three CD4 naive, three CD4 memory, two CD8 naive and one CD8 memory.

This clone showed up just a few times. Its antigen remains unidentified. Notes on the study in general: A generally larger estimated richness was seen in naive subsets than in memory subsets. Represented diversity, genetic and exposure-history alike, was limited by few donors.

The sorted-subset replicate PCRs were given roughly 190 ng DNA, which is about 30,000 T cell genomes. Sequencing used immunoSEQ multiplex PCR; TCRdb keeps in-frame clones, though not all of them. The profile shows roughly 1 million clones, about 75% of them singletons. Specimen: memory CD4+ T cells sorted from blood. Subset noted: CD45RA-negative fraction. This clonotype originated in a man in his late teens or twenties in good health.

In DNA, the CDR3 is TGTGCCAGTAGTATAAGGCCCGCAGGTGAAAAACTGTTTTTT. Protein sequence: CASSIRPAGEKLFF. The chain combines TRBV19 with TRBJ1-4, with D unclear. Per germline, CDR1 LNHDA and CDR2 SQIVND (reference sequence). The CDR3 loop spans 14 amino acids. Trimming took 2 bases from V and 7 from J, leaving 11 bases between them.